The 22 T cell receptor beta chains presented below share a single source sample, sequenced in a study of T cell changes during pregnancy in multiple sclerosis. The protocol was immunoSEQ multiplex PCR, while the TCRdb copy is restricted to in-frame clones and leaves out a portion. The repertoire holds about 22,000 clones, 90% to 95% seen once, with about 0.6% in the top ten. This specimen was CD4+ T cells from peripheral blood mononuclear cells, taken after pregnancy. The source is a female donor in good health, enrolled as a control in a pregnancy study.

The chain uses TRBV4-1 and TRBJ2-1; 12 positions agree with TRBD2. V shed 3 bases, J shed 8 bases, and the junction held 8 bases outside the gene matches. From germline, CDR1 is MGHRA and CDR2 YSYEKL. This CDR3 comprises 16 residues. This CDR3 is CASSHLLAGGLDEQFF. The CDR3 DNA sequence: TGCGCCAGCAGCCACCTCCTAGCGGGGGGGCTGGATGAGCAGTTCTTC.

This chain links TRBV27 with TRBJ1-3; 10 bases line up with TRBD1. In germline, CDR1 is MNHEY, CDR2 SMNVEV (reference sequence). This CDR3 is 13 amino acids long. Trimming at V came to 7 bases and at J to 4 bases, leaving 1 base not matched to a gene. The CDR3 nucleotides read TGTGCCAGCAAGGGACAGGGGGGAAACACCATATATTTT. This encodes CASKGQGGNTIYF.

This clone showed up just a few times. The DNA of the CDR3 is TGTGCCAGCAGCGTAGGGGCGCAGGGTGTAACAGATACGCAGTATTTT. This translates into CASSVGAQGVTDTQYF. V is TRBV9 and J is TRBJ2-3; weak D call: TRBD1 (5 bases). The CDR3 covers 16 residues. The germline V and J ends were trimmed by 0 bases and 3 bases, with 14 bases remaining between them. The germline V gene has CDR1 SGDLS and CDR2 YYNGEE.

This chain connects TRBV6-1 to TRBJ1-6; 7 bases align to TRBD1. The germline gives CDR1 MNHNS, CDR2 SASEGT. This CDR3 is 14 amino acids long. The V segment lost 6 bases and the J segment 5 bases; nucleotides outside the gene matches: 4. The CDR3 reads CASRGTANNSPLHF. DNA for the CDR3: TGTGCCAGCAGGGGGACAGCCAATAATTCACCCCTCCACTTT.

This clone was recorded once. This chain uses TRBV18 with TRBJ2-5; D gene uncertain. Germline values: CDR1 KGHSH, CDR2 LQKENI. This CDR3 is built from 13 residues. Deletions cut 5 bases from V and 5 bases from J, with 12 bases between. CDR3 DNA: TGTGCCAGCTCATACCAGTGGCAGGAGACCCAGTACTTC. Amino acids: CASSYQWQETQYF.

The CDR3 region is CASSTGDPYNEQFF. CDR3 nucleotide sequence: TGTGCCAGCAGCACAGGGGACCCCTACAATGAGCAGTTCTTC. The chain uses TRBV7-3 and TRBJ2-1; the match to TRBD1 covers 7 bases. Looked up from germline, CDR1 is SGHTA and CDR2 is FQGTGA. Trimming removed 5 bases from V and 2 bases from J; junction bases left unmatched: 3. This CDR3 is 14 amino acids long.

The chain is built from TRBV30 and TRBJ2-7; D perhaps matches TRBD2 (6 bases). The germline V and J ends were trimmed by 3 bases and 13 bases, with 16 bases remaining between them. The germline gives CDR1 GTSNPN, CDR2 SVGIG (reference sequence). This CDR3 comprises 11 residues. The CDR3 spells CAWSPGGGRYF. CDR3 bases: TGTGCCTGGAGCCCTGGGGGAGGCCGATACTTC.

The count of this clone is one. This chain uses TRBV14 with TRBJ2-2, with TRBD1 matching over 7 bases. The CDR3 spans 15 residues. Unmatched junction bases numbered 8, after V lost 4 bases and J lost 6 bases. Germline CDR1 reads SGHDN; CDR2 reads FVKESK. The CDR3 DNA follows: TGTGCCAGCAGCCCTCCCAGGGGGTTCGCCGGGGAGCTGTTTTTT. Translating gives CASSPPRGFAGELFF.

This clone was detected only a few times. CDR3 nucleotides: TGTGCCAGCACCTCGACCGGGACTGGCAACACCGGGGAGCTGTTTTTT. This gives the protein CASTSTGTGNTGELFF. The J gene is TRBJ2-2, the V gene TRBV6-6; possible D gene TRBD2, 6 bases. Germline CDR1 is MNHNY and CDR2 is SVGAGI (reference sequence). The V end lost 7 bases, the J end lost 2 bases, and 17 bases lay between the germline ends. The CDR3 covers 16 residues.

The chain links TRBV6-1 to TRBJ2-1; the D gene is possibly TRBD2 (6 bases). The germline V gene encodes CDR1 MNHNS and CDR2 SASEGT. The V end was cut by 8 bases, the J end by 3 bases, with 11 bases between. CDR3 size: 13 residues. CDR3 loop: CASCLDYYNEQFF. Written as DNA, the CDR3 is TGTGCCAGCTGCTTGGACTACTACAATGAGCAGTTCTTC.

V usage is TRBV9 and J usage is TRBJ2-5; TRBD1 agrees at 7 bases. The trim removed 4 bases at V and 9 bases at J, leaving 9 bases unmatched. CDR3 length equals 13 residues. Germline V CDR1 and CDR2: SGDLS, YYNGEE. This CDR3 is CASSNRGLGAQYF. The CDR3 region has the DNA TGTGCCAGCAGCAACAGGGGTCTGGGGGCCCAGTACTTC.

V gene TRBV4-3 combines with J gene TRBJ1-1; D gene uncertain. Germline V gene data show CDR1 as LGHNA and CDR2 as YSLEER. The V and J ends lost 4 bases and 1 base respectively, with 13 bases between them. This CDR3 contains 15 residues. DNA for the CDR3: TGCGCCAGCAGCCGGGAGCCGGCGCCGAACACTGAAGCTTTCTTT. The encoded protein is CASSREPAPNTEAFF.

The chain uses TRBV2 and TRBJ1-1; 8 bases match TRBD1. V lost 2 bases and J lost 5; bases outside the gene matches: 4. The CDR3 has 14 amino acids. Germline-derived CDR1 and CDR2 are SNHLY and FYNNEI. The CDR3: CASSERTGRTEAFF. Written as DNA, the CDR3 is TGTGCCAGCAGTGAAAGGACAGGGCGAACTGAAGCTTTCTTT.

The DNA for the CDR3 is TGCAGCGTTGTTCGCGAAGAGACCCAGTACTTC. This encodes CSVVREETQYF. The chain is built from TRBV29-1 and TRBJ2-5; D is unclear. Germline V gene data show CDR1 as SQVTM and CDR2 as ANQGSEA. The V end was cut by 4 bases, the J end by 3 bases, with 6 bases between. This CDR3 comprises 11 residues.

CDR3 amino acids: CASSGFAVNTEAFF. CDR3 DNA sequence: TGTGCCAGCAGCGGGTTTGCGGTAAACACTGAAGCTTTCTTT. The rearrangement uses TRBV9 and TRBJ1-1; D uncertain. Per the germline V gene, CDR1 is SGDLS and CDR2 is YYNGEE. This CDR3 is 14 amino acids long. Deletions cut 3 bases from V and 2 bases from J, with 11 bases between.

The V gene is TRBV29-1, the J gene TRBJ2-7, with 8 bases aligning to TRBD1. CDR1 and CDR2 from the germline V gene are SQVTM and ANQGSEA. The CDR3 contains 13 residues. V trimming: 3 bases; J trimming: 4 bases; junction bases outside the gene matches: 5. Written as DNA, the CDR3 is TGCAGCGTTGACTCAGGGGGCGCTTACGAGCAGTACTTC. This encodes CSVDSGGAYEQYF.

About this clone itself: The junction departs from the called germline gene at one end, perhaps through a read error. The V and J genes are TRBV2 and TRBJ2-5, with 7 bases lining up with TRBD2. This CDR3 spans 14 amino acids. CDR1 and CDR2 from the germline V gene are SNHLY and FYNNEI. DNA for the CDR3: TGTGCCACGACCCGGGGGGATAGTCAAGGGACCCAGTACTTC. Translating gives CATTRGDSQGTQYF.

The gene calls are TRBV9 and TRBJ2-2; the match to TRBD2 covers 7 bases. Germline assignment: CDR1 SGDLS and CDR2 YYNGEE. This CDR3 is built from 14 residues. Trimming at V came to 6 bases and at J to 1 base, leaving 3 bases not matched to a gene. CDR3 protein: CASKPSGNTGELFF. The CDR3 region has the DNA TGTGCCAGCAAGCCTAGCGGGAACACCGGGGAGCTGTTTTTT.

CDR3 sequence reads: CAIKGAGAYNEQFF. The CDR3, as DNA: TGTGCCATCAAGGGGGCTGGGGCCTACAATGAGCAGTTCTTC. The chain has TRBV10-3 and TRBJ2-1; 7 bases line up with TRBD1. Germline V lookup: CDR1 ENHRY, CDR2 SYGVKD. The V and J ends lost 7 bases and 2 bases, in that order; junction bases with no gene match: 5. This CDR3 comprises 14 residues.

This chain joins TRBV7-2 and TRBJ2-3; 8 bases align to TRBD2. The V gene end was trimmed by 5 bases and the J gene end by 7 bases; junction bases not matched to a gene: 11. The CDR3 loop spans 15 amino acids. Germline V gives CDR1 SGHTA, CDR2 FQGNSA. Written as DNA, the CDR3 is TGTGCCAGCAGCGAGCGGGGGCGGGAGGCTAATACGCAGTATTTT. It is translated as CASSERGREANTQYF.

The gene calls are TRBV5-8 and TRBJ1-1, with unresolved D. The CDR3 runs to 16 residues. CDR1 and CDR2 (germline): SGHTS, YDEGEE. The V gene lost 7 bases and the J gene lost 0 bases, with 19 bases spanning the gap. The CDR3 bases are TGTGCCAGCGGTCGGGGTAGCGCTTTCATGAACACTGAAGCTTTCTTT. Encoded protein: CASGRGSAFMNTEAFF.

This chain connects TRBV11-2 to TRBJ2-1; possibly TRBD2 for D (5 bases). Germline V lookup: CDR1 SGHAT, CDR2 FQNNGV. The CDR3 has 13 amino acids. V lost 1 base and J lost 6, with 7 bases in between. The CDR3 sequence: CASSLALANEQFF. CDR3 bases: TGTGCCAGCAGCTTAGCGCTAGCCAATGAGCAGTTCTTC.